The 27 T cell receptor beta chains in this list originate from one sample, sequenced in a study of shared clonotypes between healthy human individuals (dated by TCRdb to the early 2020s). The method behind the library was the immunoSEQ multiplex PCR assay. Imported from immuneACCESS, the table was reduced by TCRdb to in-frame sequences with V and J called. These copies leave out some clones; in studies compared against another copy, an unresolved V gene accounts for under half, and the cause of the remainder is not known. This sample has around 2.1 million clones in its table, and approximately 94% of those were observed once. The ten largest clones add up to roughly 1.8% of the sample. CD8 naive samples were CD45RO-negative cells positively selected for CCR7, giving a CD45RA+CCR7+ population that excluded TemRA cells. Input material: naive CD8+ T cells from PBMCs. The cell subset or site label for this specimen denotes: CD45RA+CCR7+. These receptors were taken from a young man in good health. Some clones in this sample may be carry-over from other donors' samples.

The chain links TRBV4-3 to TRBJ2-1, with D perhaps matching TRBD2 (6 bases). Germline CDR1 is LGHNA and CDR2 is YSLEER. The length of the CDR3 is 13 residues. Trimming stripped 5 bases from V and 10 bases from J, with 15 bases between. The CDR3: CASSNRGAAEQFF. DNA for the CDR3: TGCGCCAGCAGCAACCGCGGGGCCGCGGAGCAGTTCTTC.

The chain is built from TRBV28 and TRBJ1-5; D gene uncertain. The CDR3 runs 15 residues. The germline gives CDR1 MDHEN, CDR2 SYDVKM. V dropped 3 bases and J dropped 0 bases, with 9 bases sitting between them. The CDR3 DNA reads as TGTGCCAGCAGTTTCGTGGCAGCTAGCAATCAGCCCCAGCATTTT. Protein sequence: CASSFVAASNQPQHF.

For the CDR3, the DNA is TGCGCCAGCAGCCCCGTGGGGGATTATAACTACGAGCAGTACTTC. It encodes CASSPVGDYNYEQYF. This chain connects TRBV4-1 to TRBJ2-7; possibly TRBD1 or TRBD2 for D (5 bases each). The CDR3 totals 15 residues. Germline V gene sequence: CDR1 MGHRA, CDR2 YSYEKL. The V end lost 4 bases, the J end lost 3 bases, and 16 bases lay between the germline ends.

This chain connects TRBV5-6 to TRBJ2-7; D uncertain. The CDR3 sequence is 14 residues long. Germline V gene data show CDR1 as SGHDT and CDR2 as YYEEEE. V lost 4 bases to trimming and J lost 4 bases, with 15 bases between them. CDR3 coding DNA: TGTGCCAGCAGCCCCGACCCAACAATGTACGAGCAGTACTTC. It codes for CASSPDPTMYEQYF.

A single count supports this clone. V and J are TRBV20-1 and TRBJ2-7; D perhaps matches TRBD2 (5 bases). The V and J ends lost 3 bases and 4 bases respectively, with 7 bases between them. Germline V gene sequence: CDR1 DFQATT, CDR2 SNEGSKA (reference sequence). This CDR3 has 11 amino acids. CDR3 residues: CSARQRYEQYF. The DNA of the CDR3 is TGCAGTGCTAGGCAGCGGTACGAGCAGTACTTC.

The rearrangement joins TRBV5-1 to TRBJ2-7, with D possibly matching TRBD2 (6 bases). V dropped 3 bases and J dropped 2 bases, with 12 bases sitting between them. CDR1 is SGHRS and CDR2 is YFSETQ in the germline V gene. This CDR3 has 14 amino acids. Here the CDR3 reads CASSSLGGAYEQYF. The CDR3 DNA sequence: TGCGCCAGCAGCTCCCTCGGAGGGGCCTACGAGCAGTACTTC.

This clone occurred once. The rearrangement joins TRBV20-1 to TRBJ2-7, with no clear D. The CDR3 totals 11 residues. Germline CDR1 DFQATT, CDR2 SNEGSKA (reference sequence). DNA for the CDR3: TGCACCGCAGGAATCAACTACGAGCAGTACTTC. This encodes CTAGINYEQYF.

This chain joins TRBV7-6 and TRBJ2-1; D unresolved. V was clipped by 4 bases and J by 3 bases, with 19 bases between them. This CDR3 is 17 amino acids long. Germline V lookup: CDR1 SGHVS, CDR2 FNYEAQ. The CDR3 sequence is CASSSYSTTYDYNEQFF. In DNA, the CDR3 is TGTGCCAGCAGCTCTTATTCGACAACATACGACTACAATGAGCAGTTCTTC. Full variable domain (rest looked up from reference TRBV7-6 and TRBJ2-1): GAGVSQSPRYKVTKRGQDVALRCDPISGHVSLYWYRQALGQGPEFLTYFNYEAQQDKSGLPNDRFSAERPEGSISTLTIQRTEQRDSAMYRCASSSYSTTYDYNEQFFGPGTRLTVL.

The chain employs TRBV6-6 and TRBJ1-1; D call uncertain. Germline V gene data show CDR1 as MNHNY and CDR2 as SVGAGI (reference sequence). The CDR3 totals 11 residues. The V gene lost 6 bases and the J gene lost 3 bases, with 5 bases spanning the gap. CDR3 nucleotides: TGTGCCAGCAGGGAAGACACTGAAGCTTTCTTT. Translated, it gives CASREDTEAFF.

This sequence joins TRBV9 and TRBJ2-7, with TRBD1 matching 7 bases. Germline loops: CDR1 SGDLS, CDR2 YYNGEE. The CDR3 totals 15 residues. Unmatched junction bases numbered 7, after V lost 2 bases and J lost 2 bases. Here the CDR3 reads CASSVGQAVPYEQYF. Here the CDR3 DNA reads TGTGCCAGCAGCGTCGGACAGGCCGTTCCCTACGAGCAGTACTTC.

This chain uses TRBV10-3 with TRBJ2-7; 7 nucleotides agree with TRBD1. The trim removed 0 bases at V and 0 bases at J, leaving 8 bases unmatched. There are 17 residues in the CDR3. In germline, CDR1 is ENHRY, CDR2 SYGVKD. The CDR3 sequence is CAISESITRDSSYEQYF. CDR3 in DNA: TGTGCCATCAGTGAGTCGATTACGAGGGACAGCTCCTACGAGCAGTACTTC.

The J gene is TRBJ2-7, the V gene TRBV6-1; 8 bases align to TRBD1. V was clipped by 4 bases and J by 0 bases; unmatched bases: 20. The germline V gene has CDR1 MNHNS and CDR2 SASEGT. This CDR3 has 20 amino acids. CDR3 coding DNA: TGTGCCAGCAGTGGCCACATGGACAGGGCCACTTCCCTCAGCTCCTACGAGCAGTACTTC. It encodes CASSGHMDRATSLSSYEQYF.

The CDR3 bases are TGCAGTGCTGGGGACTACTACGAGCAGTACTTC. Encoded protein: CSAGDYYEQYF. The rearrangement joins TRBV20-1 to TRBJ2-7, with TRBD2 matching 7 bases. V lost 5 bases, J lost 3 bases, and 1 base stayed unmatched. Germline CDR1 reads DFQATT; CDR2 reads SNEGSKA (reference sequence). This CDR3 is built from 11 residues.

The gene calls are TRBV4-3 and TRBJ2-3; unclear D gene. The V gene lost 0 bases and the J gene lost 7 bases, with 11 bases spanning the gap. Per germline, CDR1 LGHNA and CDR2 YSLEER. The CDR3 contains 14 residues. The DNA for the CDR3 is TGCGCCAGCAGCCAAGATTTTTCCGGTCATACGCAGTATTTT. Translation gives CASSQDFSGHTQYF.

The rearrangement links TRBV7-6 to TRBJ2-1, with D perhaps matching TRBD1 or TRBD2 (5 bases each). The CDR3 consists of 15 residues. Per germline, CDR1 SGHVS and CDR2 FNYEAQ. V dropped 5 bases and J dropped 10 bases, with 21 bases sitting between them. The CDR3 region has the DNA TGTGCCAGCAGCCGGAGCGGCGGAGTGGGGGTAGAGCAGTTCTTC. Protein: CASSRSGGVGVEQFF.

The chain uses TRBV5-1 and TRBJ2-7, with 8 bases matching TRBD1. Trimming removed 1 base from V and 5 bases from J; junction bases left unmatched: 5. There are 14 residues in the CDR3. Germline V gene sequence: CDR1 SGHRS, CDR2 YFSETQ. The CDR3 DNA reads as TGCGCCAGCAGCTTGCGGGGGACAGGCGACGAGCAGTACTTC. Translating gives CASSLRGTGDEQYF.

The V and J genes are TRBV7-9 and TRBJ2-5; either TRBD1 or TRBD2 may fit D (5 bases each). The V and J ends lost 7 bases and 4 bases respectively, with 19 bases between them. The CDR3 sequence is 15 residues long. Germline CDR1 SEHNR, CDR2 FQNEAQ (reference sequence). CDR3 DNA sequence: TGTGCCAGCACCCTAGGTACAGGCGGAGGAGAGACCCAGTACTTC. It yields the protein CASTLGTGGGETQYF.

About this clone: The sample holds other DNA sequences that translate to the same CDR3. V is TRBV9 and J is TRBJ2-1; D is unresolved. The germline V gene has CDR1 SGDLS and CDR2 YYNGEE. Trimming pared 0 bases from V and 6 bases from J, leaving 4 bases between. The CDR3 length is 12 residues. CDR3 DNA sequence: TGTGCCAGCAGCGTAGCGACCAATGAGCAGTTCTTC. It yields the protein CASSVATNEQFF.

The J gene is TRBJ2-1, the V gene TRBV27, with D perhaps matching TRBD1 or TRBD2 (6 bases each). Germline lookup yields CDR1 MNHEY and CDR2 SMNVEV (reference sequence). The CDR3 length is 16 residues. Trimming removed 3 bases from V and 0 bases from J, with 12 bases in between. CDR3 loop: CASSLEGESSYNEQFF. The CDR3, as DNA: TGTGCCAGCAGTTTGGAGGGGGAAAGCTCCTACAATGAGCAGTTCTTC.

The chain has TRBV6-6 and TRBJ2-3, with D possibly matching TRBD2 (7 bases). Trimming cost V 2 bases and J 0 bases, with 12 bases left between them. There are 16 residues in the CDR3. Germline CDR1 MNHNY, CDR2 SVGAGI (reference sequence). CDR3: CASSYGGGYSTDTQYF. The CDR3, as DNA: TGTGCCAGCAGTTACGGGGGGGGCTATAGCACAGATACGCAGTATTTT.

This clone came up once. The gene calls are TRBV7-9 and TRBJ2-1; no firm D call. CDR1 is SEHNR, CDR2 FQNEAQ, per germline (reference sequence). V shed 8 bases and J shed 8 bases, with 16 bases lying between them. This CDR3 has 13 residues. The CDR3 DNA follows: TGTGCCAGCCCAGCCGACGGTCCGGATGAGCAGTTCTTC. This codes for CASPADGPDEQFF.

The chain combines TRBV4-1 with TRBJ1-3, with 7 bases fitting TRBD1. This CDR3 is 14 amino acids long. Germline V CDR1 and CDR2: MGHRA, YSYEKL. Unmatched junction bases numbered 3, after V lost 0 bases and J lost 7 bases. The CDR3 region is CASSQERGHNTIYF. The CDR3 coding sequence is TGCGCCAGCAGCCAAGAGAGGGGGCACAACACCATATATTTT.

This chain joins TRBV7-9 and TRBJ1-1; D unclear. The germline V gene has CDR1 SEHNR and CDR2 FQNEAQ (reference sequence). Trimming took 1 base from V and 4 from J, leaving 19 bases between them. CDR3 length: 17 amino acids. For the CDR3, the DNA is TGTGCCAGCAGCTTAGAGAACATCATCCTTGGGAGCACTGAAGCTTTCTTT. This gives the protein CASSLENIILGSTEAFF.

The genes are TRBV10-1 and TRBJ2-3; D is ambiguous. The CDR3 extends over 11 amino acids. The germline CDR1 and CDR2 sequences are WNHNN and SYGVQD (reference sequence). The V gene lost 3 bases and the J gene lost 7 bases, with 5 bases spanning the gap. CDR3 DNA: TGCGCCAGCAGTGATGGGTATACGCAGTATTTT. Translation: CASSDGYTQYF.

This sequence joins TRBV28 and TRBJ2-2, with a possible D match to TRBD2 (5 bases). The CDR3 spans 15 residues. In germline, CDR1 is MDHEN, CDR2 SYDVKM. V lost 3 bases to trimming and J lost 6 bases, with 14 bases between them. Here the CDR3 DNA reads TGTGCCAGCAGTTTGCGGGCGGAGGTTCCCGGGGAGCTGTTTTTT. This sequence encodes CASSLRAEVPGELFF.

The genes are TRBV10-3 and TRBJ2-3, with D possibly TRBD1 on 5 matching bases. Per the germline V gene, CDR1 is ENHRY and CDR2 is SYGVKD. Trimming stripped 3 bases from V and 2 bases from J, with 9 bases between. The CDR3 loop spans 14 amino acids. The CDR3 protein is CAISEDRFTDTQYF. In DNA, the CDR3 is TGTGCCATCAGTGAAGACAGATTCACAGATACGCAGTATTTT.

Points on this clone: Compared with germline, one end of the junction differs, possibly owing to a read error. This sample also contains other DNA sequences that code for the same CDR3. The chain is built from TRBV27 and TRBJ1-2; D may be TRBD1 (5 bases). Per germline, CDR1 MNHEY and CDR2 SMNVEV (reference sequence). The CDR3 totals 14 residues. The CDR3 DNA follows: TGTGCCAGCAGTTCTCTCGACAGATACTACGGCTACACCTTC. Protein sequence: CASSSLDRYYGYTF.